The clone carrying this T cell receptor beta chain showed up just once. Its antigen is still unknown. The source of the sample is a study of shared clonotypes between healthy human individuals. Per the authors' pipeline: Without quality scores, immunoSEQ junctional reads could not be filtered like full-length reads. Clones were read by immunoSEQ multiplex PCR, and TCRdb kept only the in-frame ones, dropping some. The DNA gave D and trimming, while V, J and clone size come from that table. The repertoire holds 550,000 to 650,000 clones, with about 96% as singletons. Study-wide findings and caveats: Between several donors, naive CD4 clonotypes were shared at a level of around 5.2%. Clonotypes shared by all four donors outscored non-shared clonotypes in generation probability.

Naive CD8 cells, CD45RO-negative and positively selected for CCR7, excluded terminally differentiated effector memory CD45RA+ cells. The study enrolled healthy HIV-negative adults without recent acute infections or vaccinations as donors. The CDR3 contains 14 residues. CDR1 is GTSNPN, CDR2 SVGIG, per germline (reference sequence). J was trimmed by 0 bases and V by 4 bases; bases with no gene match: 5. The sample consisted of naive CD8+ T cells sorted from blood. The TCR sequence derives from a woman in her 30s in good health. J is TRBJ1-1 and V is TRBV30; 7 nucleotides align to TRBD1. CDR3 in amino acids: CAWTRTGLNTEAFF. The CDR3 bases are TGTGCCTGGACTAGGACAGGACTGAACACTGAAGCTTTCTTT. The variable domain in full, with the rest retrieved from reference TRBV30 and TRBJ1-1, is SQTIHQWPATLVQPVGSPLSLECTVEGTSNPNLYWYRQAAGRGLQLLFYSVGIGQISSEVPQNLSASRPQDRQFILSSKKLLLSDSGFYLCAWTRTGLNTEAFFGQGTRLTVV.